The 28 T cell receptor beta chains below were found in one sample sequenced in a study of blood T cell repertoires in COVID-19. TCRdb's table, derived via immunoSEQ multiplex PCR, lists solely in-frame clones and lacks some. The table shows 70,000 to 95,000 clones, with over 80% occurring only once. The specimen was peripheral blood. Receptors originate from a woman aged 55-69 years with active COVID-19.

The genes are TRBV6-6 and TRBJ2-3; no reliable D call. There are 13 residues in the CDR3. CDR1 is MNHNY, CDR2 SVGAGI, per germline (reference sequence). The V end was cut by 6 bases, the J end by 0 bases, with 7 bases between. The CDR3 protein is CASSAPSTDTQYF. The CDR3 nucleotides read TGTGCCAGCAGCGCGCCAAGCACAGATACGCAGTATTTT.

This rearrangement joins TRBV30 to TRBJ2-7; 7 nucleotides match TRBD1. The CDR3 spans 12 residues. Trimming took 2 bases from V and 5 from J; bases not matched to a gene: 3. Germline CDR1 reads GTSNPN; CDR2 reads SVGIG (reference sequence). The CDR3 sequence is CAWSPQGNEQYF. CDR3 sequence (DNA): TGTGCCTGGAGTCCACAGGGGAACGAGCAGTACTTC. The full variable domain, its missing parts supplied by reference TRBV30 and TRBJ2-7, is SQTIHQWPATLVQPVGSPLSLECTVEGTSNPNLYWYRQAAGRGLQLLFYSVGIGQISSEVPQNLSASRPQDRQFILSSKKLLLSDSGFYLCAWSPQGNEQYFGPGTRLTVT.

The CDR3: CASSPRGSEPQHF. CDR3 coding DNA: TGTGCCAGCAGTCCCCGAGGTTCGGAGCCCCAGCATTTT. The V gene is TRBV12-3 or TRBV12-4, the J gene TRBJ1-5, with no clear D. This CDR3 has 13 residues. V was shortened by 5 bases and J by 8 bases, with 13 bases between the two germline ends.

The rearrangement uses TRBV19 and TRBJ2-3; weak D call: TRBD1 (5 bases). CDR1 and CDR2 (germline): LNHDA, SQIVND (reference sequence). Trimming cost V 7 bases and J 2 bases, with 22 bases left between them. The length of the CDR3 is 17 residues. This CDR3 reads CASTNYHSGSPTDTQYF. The CDR3, as DNA: TGTGCCAGTACCAACTACCATTCAGGGTCCCCCACAGATACGCAGTATTTT.

This CDR3 is CASSTGLAGVEQYF. In DNA form, the CDR3 reads TGTGCCAGCAGCACCGGACTAGCGGGAGTCGAGCAGTACTTC. This chain joins TRBV5-4 and TRBJ2-7, with TRBD2 identical over 13 bases. V dropped 4 bases and J dropped 6; count of bases not matched to a gene: 4. The germline V gene encodes CDR1 SGHNT and CDR2 YYREEE (reference sequence). CDR3 length equals 14 residues.

The chain is built from TRBV5-6 and TRBJ2-3; no reliable D call. Germline CDR1 SGHDT, CDR2 YYEEEE. The V end lost 2 bases, the J end lost 0 bases, and 16 bases lay between the germline ends. The CDR3 runs to 17 residues. CDR3 nucleotide sequence: TGTGCCAGCAGCTTCCTTTCTTGGCCCCTTAGCACAGATACGCAGTATTTT. This codes for CASSFLSWPLSTDTQYF.

This chain uses TRBV28 with TRBJ2-1; 8 nucleotides match TRBD2. The germline CDR1 and CDR2 sequences are MDHEN and SYDVKM. After removal of 7 bases from V and 6 bases from J, the junction contained 8 bases not matched to a gene. CDR3 length: 14 amino acids. The CDR3 nucleotides read TGTGCCAGCACGGCCGGGGGGGCCGCCAATGAGCAGTTCTTC. It translates to CASTAGGAANEQFF.

The chain has TRBV4-1 and TRBJ2-4; weak D call: TRBD2 (6 bases). With 0 bases removed from V and 4 bases from J, the gap between germline ends came to 16 bases. CDR1 and CDR2 (germline): MGHRA, YSYEKL. The CDR3 contains 17 residues. CDR3 region: CASSQDPKIGGKNIQYF. The CDR3 nucleotides read TGCGCCAGCAGCCAAGATCCCAAGATCGGGGGTAAAAACATTCAGTACTTC.

This chain uses TRBV3-1 (or the pseudogene TRBV3-2) with TRBJ1-1; no definite D call. Germline CDR1 reads LGHDT; CDR2 reads YNNKEL (reference sequence). The CDR3 extends over 16 amino acids. Trimming took off 0 bases at V and 1 base at J, with 12 bases between the two ends. CDR3 sequence reads: CASSQEGRQRNTEAFF. CDR3 nucleotide sequence: TGTGCCAGCAGCCAAGAGGGGAGGCAGCGGAACACTGAAGCTTTCTTT.

The V call is TRBV6-6, the J call TRBJ1-5; no reliable D call. Germline V gene lookup returns CDR1 MNHNY and CDR2 SVGAGI (reference sequence). The CDR3 is made up of 13 amino acids. The V and J ends lost 7 bases and 7 bases respectively, with 14 bases between them. The CDR3 loop is CASTLGGLQPQHF. CDR3 nucleotides: TGTGCCAGCACCCTGGGAGGGCTCCAGCCCCAGCATTTT.

The V call is TRBV5-1, the J call TRBJ1-1; D remains ambiguous. This CDR3 is built from 12 residues. V lost 0 bases and J 4 bases, leaving 4 bases between the germline ends. In germline, CDR1 is SGHRS, CDR2 YFSETQ. CDR3 sequence: CASSLGATEAFF. The CDR3 region has the DNA TGCGCCAGCAGCTTGGGGGCCACTGAAGCTTTCTTT.

The chain links TRBV5-6 to TRBJ1-4; 7 bases are shared with TRBD1. The trim removed 4 bases at V and 1 base at J, leaving 7 bases unmatched. Per the germline V gene, CDR1 is SGHDT and CDR2 is YYEEEE. This CDR3 is 16 amino acids long. In DNA, the CDR3 is TGTGCCAGCAGCAGGGGACAGTTGATAACTAATGAAAAACTGTTTTTT. Residues: CASSRGQLITNEKLFF. The full variable domain, its missing parts supplied by reference TRBV5-6 and TRBJ1-4, is DAGVTQSPTHLIKTRGQQVTLRCSPKSGHDTVSWYQQALGQGPQFIFQYYEEEERQRGNFPDRFSGHQFPNYSSELNVNALLLGDSALYLCASSRGQLITNEKLFFGSGTQLSVL.

This rearrangement joins TRBV2 to TRBJ1-2; D is uncertain. The CDR3 sequence is 14 residues long. Trimming shortened V by 4 bases and J by 4 bases, and 13 bases separated the two germline ends. Per germline, CDR1 SNHLY and CDR2 FYNNEI. This CDR3 is CASSGDIPTYGYTF. CDR3 sequence (DNA): TGTGCCAGCAGTGGCGACATACCAACCTATGGCTACACCTTC.

This clone was counted a single time. The chain is built from TRBV24-1 and TRBJ1-3, with a tentative D call TRBD1 (6 bases). In germline, CDR1 is KGHDR, CDR2 SFDVKD. This CDR3 is 15 amino acids long. V lost 2 bases to trimming and J lost 0 bases, with 7 bases between them. The CDR3: CATSDSRGSGNTIYF. The CDR3 region has the DNA TGTGCCACCAGTGATTCCAGGGGCTCTGGAAACACCATATATTTT.

In nucleotides, the CDR3 is TGCGCCAGCAGCCCACCCGGGGAGATCTATGGCTACACCTTC. Its translation is CASSPPGEIYGYTF. This rearrangement joins TRBV5-1 to TRBJ1-2; no definite D call. The CDR3 is made up of 14 amino acids. V shed 4 bases and J shed 4 bases, with 14 bases lying between them. The germline V gene has CDR1 SGHRS and CDR2 YFSETQ.

The chain uses TRBV19 and TRBJ2-7; the D gene is possibly TRBD1 (6 bases). Germline V lookup: CDR1 LNHDA, CDR2 SQIVND (reference sequence). V was pared by 6 bases and J by 0 bases, with 18 bases between. The CDR3 runs to 16 residues. The CDR3 region is CASSGTFTTTSYEQYF. The CDR3 DNA sequence: TGTGCCAGTAGCGGGACATTCACGACCACCTCCTACGAGCAGTACTTC.

This chain joins TRBV4-1 and TRBJ2-2; 9 bases line up with TRBD2. Germline trimming cut 0 bases from V and 5 bases from J; bases unmatched to any gene: 7. From germline, CDR1 is MGHRA and CDR2 YSYEKL. The CDR3 contains 17 residues. Here the CDR3 reads CASSQDWAGGRTGELFF. The CDR3 DNA follows: TGCGCCAGCAGCCAAGATTGGGCGGGGGGGCGAACCGGGGAGCTGTTTTTT.

CDR3 sequence reads: CASSPGQVLSSGNTIYF. CDR3 in DNA: TGTGCCAGCTCGCCGGGACAGGTTTTAAGCTCTGGAAACACCATATATTTT. This chain uses TRBV18 with TRBJ1-3; 8 bases match TRBD1. The germline V gene encodes CDR1 KGHSH and CDR2 LQKENI. Trimming at V came to 6 bases and at J to 0 bases, leaving 10 bases not matched to a gene. The CDR3 has 17 residues. The whole variable domain, remainder taken from reference TRBV18 and TRBJ1-3, is NAGVMQNPRHLVRRRGQEARLRCSPMKGHSHVYWYRQLPEEGLKFMVYLQKENIIDESGMPKERFSAEFPKEGPSILRIQQVVRGDSAAYFCASSPGQVLSSGNTIYFGEGSWLTVV.

The CDR3 bases are TGTGCCAGCAGCGTTGGCAACACCGGGGAGCTGTTTTTT. It is translated as CASSVGNTGELFF. V and J are TRBV9 and TRBJ2-2; D not resolved. Germline V lookup: CDR1 SGDLS, CDR2 YYNGEE. Trimming removed 2 bases at V and 2 bases at J, with 4 bases between. The CDR3 covers 13 residues.

This chain connects TRBV7-2 to TRBJ2-1; TRBD1 matches at 9 bases. The V gene's germline CDR1 is SGHTA and CDR2 FQGNSA. This CDR3 contains 16 residues. V was clipped by 5 bases and J by 8 bases; unmatched bases: 13. The CDR3 reads CASSAIPGQGWDEQFF. CDR3 bases: TGTGCCAGCAGCGCCATCCCGGGACAGGGTTGGGATGAGCAGTTCTTC.

The rearrangement links TRBV7-9 to TRBJ1-1; 7 nucleotides match TRBD1. CDR3 size: 12 residues. V trimming: 5 bases; J trimming: 9 bases; junction bases outside the gene matches: 6. Per germline, CDR1 SEHNR and CDR2 FQNEAQ (reference sequence). The CDR3 sequence: CASSLEQGKAFF. CDR3 DNA: TGTGCCAGCAGCCTAGAACAGGGGAAAGCTTTCTTT.

The V and J genes are TRBV2 and TRBJ1-1; D gene unclear. V lost 5 bases and J lost 4, with 14 bases in between. There are 14 residues in the CDR3. CDR1 SNHLY and CDR2 FYNNEI come from the germline V gene. CDR3: CASSLLGRSTEAFF. DNA for the CDR3: TGTGCCAGCAGTTTACTAGGGAGGTCCACTGAAGCTTTCTTT. Full variable domain (rest looked up from reference TRBV2 and TRBJ1-1): EPEVTQTPSHQVTQMGQEVILRCVPISNHLYFYWYRQILGQKVEFLVSFYNNEISEKSEIFDDQFSVERPDGSNFTLKIRSTKLEDSAMYFCASSLLGRSTEAFFGQGTRLTVV.

The chain couples TRBV7-9 to TRBJ1-5; D is uncertain. CDR3 length equals 13 residues. V lost 5 bases and J 7 bases, leaving 12 bases between the germline ends. Germline V gives CDR1 SEHNR, CDR2 FQNEAQ (reference sequence). The CDR3 DNA follows: TGTGCCAGCAGCCCGGCGGGGAGACAGCCCCAGCATTTT. It translates to CASSPAGRQPQHF.

This chain connects TRBV5-1 to TRBJ1-3; TRBD1 matches 8 bases. Per the germline V gene, CDR1 is SGHRS and CDR2 is YFSETQ. The CDR3 length is 15 residues. Trimming removed 4 bases from V and 4 bases from J; junction bases left unmatched: 7. This CDR3 reads CASSLDRVGGNTIYF. CDR3 sequence (DNA): TGCGCCAGCAGCCTGGACAGGGTAGGGGGAAACACCATATATTTT.

The chain has TRBV24-1 and TRBJ2-1, with a weak D call TRBD1 (6 bases). The V gene lost 4 bases and the J gene lost 3 bases, with 15 bases spanning the gap. This CDR3 is 16 amino acids long. CDR1 is KGHDR and CDR2 is SFDVKD in the germline V gene. In DNA form, the CDR3 reads TGTGCCACCAGTGACCGAACAGGGACCGGCTACAATGAGCAGTTCTTC. Residues: CATSDRTGTGYNEQFF.

This clone appeared a single time. This sequence joins TRBV7-2 and TRBJ2-7; 11 nucleotides line up with TRBD1. V lost 6 bases to trimming and J lost 2 bases; unmatched junction nucleotides: 6. CDR1 and CDR2 from the germline V gene are SGHTA and FQGNSA. The CDR3 totals 15 residues. Here the CDR3 reads CASSRDRGGTYEQYF. For the CDR3, the DNA is TGTGCCAGCAGTAGGGACAGGGGGGGAACCTACGAGCAGTACTTC. Full variable domain (rest looked up from reference TRBV7-2 and TRBJ2-7): GAGVSQSPSNKVTEKGKDVELRCDPISGHTALYWYRQSLGQGLEFLIYFQGNSAPDKSGLPSDRFSAERTGGSVSTLTIQRTQQEDSAVYLCASSRDRGGTYEQYFGPGTRLTVT.

V usage is TRBV2 and J usage is TRBJ2-7, with D perhaps TRBD1 (8 bases). Trimming removed 0 bases at V and 1 base at J, with 16 bases between. Germline CDR1 is SNHLY and CDR2 is FYNNEI. The CDR3 is made up of 17 amino acids. DNA of the CDR3: TGTGCCAGCAGTGAAGCGAGGGGGGGGACAGGATCCTACGAGCAGTACTTC. Residues: CASSEARGGTGSYEQYF.

This rearrangement joins TRBV29-1 to TRBJ1-1, with D maybe TRBD1 (6 bases). The CDR3 has 15 amino acids. With 6 bases removed from V and 6 bases from J, the gap between germline ends came to 23 bases. CDR1 is SQVTM and CDR2 is ANQGSEA in the germline V gene. CDR3: CSVPLQGREGAEAFF. The CDR3 DNA reads as TGCAGCGTCCCCCTGCAGGGCCGGGAGGGGGCTGAAGCTTTCTTT.